Below, 14 T cell receptor beta chains from the same sample are listed, as sequenced in a study of memory CD4+ T cells and cytomegalovirus serostatus. Single viable CD3+CD4+CD8-CD45RO+ cells were sorted as the memory CD4+ T cells. The method was immunoSEQ multiplex PCR; TCRdb's version includes in-frame clones alone and lacks a portion of them. The sample includes approximately 50,000 clones, over 65% of them seen just once. The sequenced material came from memory CD4+ T cells from blood. These receptor sequences come from an adult in good health and CMV-seropositive.

V and J are TRBV5-5 and TRBJ1-1; D is possibly TRBD1 (5 bases). CDR3 length equals 13 residues. Deletions cut 2 bases from V and 10 bases from J, with 15 bases between. Germline CDR1 is SGHKS and CDR2 is YYEKEE (reference sequence). The CDR3 protein is CASSFRDGDGAFF. CDR3 DNA: TGTGCCAGCAGCTTCCGGGACGGAGATGGAGCTTTCTTT.

The chain recombines TRBV7-8 with TRBJ1-2; no firm D call. CDR3 length: 13 residues. Deletions cut 5 bases from V and 0 bases from J, with 7 bases between. Germline CDR1 reads SGHVS; CDR2 reads FQNEAQ. The CDR3 reads CASSRLSNYGYTF. The CDR3 DNA reads as TGTGCCAGCAGCCGACTCTCTAACTATGGCTACACCTTC.

This clone has a single count. The rearrangement uses TRBV19 and TRBJ1-3; TRBD1 matches 7 bases. V trimming: 4 bases; J trimming: 0 bases; junction bases outside the gene matches: 15. CDR1 is LNHDA, CDR2 SQIVND, per germline (reference sequence). This CDR3 has 19 residues. The chain's CDR3 is CASSTDRAGGTSSGNTIYF. CDR3 nucleotide sequence: TGTGCCAGTAGTACCGACAGGGCTGGGGGGACAAGCTCTGGAAACACCATATATTTT.

This clone was found a few times. The rearrangement joins TRBV5-1 to TRBJ1-1; TRBD1 is a possible D gene (5 bases). V dropped 0 bases and J dropped 9 bases, with 15 bases sitting between them. The CDR3 totals 14 residues. CDR1 and CDR2 (germline): SGHRS, YFSETQ. The CDR3 bases are TGCGCCAGCAGCTTGGATACAGGACTGAATCAAGCTTTCTTT. Translation gives CASSLDTGLNQAFF.

The J gene is TRBJ2-1, the V gene TRBV29-1; D possibly uses TRBD1 or TRBD2 (5 bases each). The germline gives CDR1 SQVTM, CDR2 ANQGSEA. The CDR3 sequence is 13 residues long. The V end was cut by 3 bases, the J end by 8 bases, with 14 bases between. The CDR3 coding sequence is TGCAGCGTTGAGATTGTGGGGCGGGATGAGCAGTTCTTC. Its translation: CSVEIVGRDEQFF.

The chain uses TRBV28 and TRBJ1-5, with TRBD1 matching over 8 bases. This CDR3 is built from 15 residues. From germline, CDR1 is MDHEN and CDR2 SYDVKM. V gave up 5 bases and J gave up 7 bases; unmatched junction bases: 10. For the CDR3, the DNA is TGTGCCAGCAGTACCCCGGACAGGGCGGGCCAGCCCCAGCATTTT. Amino acid sequence: CASSTPDRAGQPQHF.

The rearrangement links TRBV18 to TRBJ2-1; TRBD2 matches at 7 bases. V trimming: 5 bases; J trimming: 5 bases; junction bases outside the gene matches: 3. There are 13 residues in the CDR3. The germline CDR1 and CDR2 sequences are KGHSH and LQKENI. The CDR3 region is CASSELANNEQFF. The CDR3 DNA sequence: TGTGCCAGCTCAGAACTAGCGAACAATGAGCAGTTCTTC.

The chain couples TRBV21-1 to TRBJ2-3. TRBV21-1 is classified as a pseudogene. The CDR3 spans 19 residues. As DNA, the CDR3 is TGTGCCAGCAGCAAAGAAGGGGGGGCCGGACAGGTGGACCCAGATACGCAGTATTTT. Its protein is CASSKEGGAGQVDPDTQYF.

The chain employs TRBV9 and TRBJ1-4, with TRBD1 matching 10 bases. Germline values: CDR1 SGDLS, CDR2 YYNGEE. The CDR3 loop spans 14 amino acids. V shed 4 bases, J shed 10 bases, and the junction held 7 bases outside the gene matches. The DNA of the CDR3 is TGTGCCAGCAGCACCCCCGGGACAGGGGCAAAACTGTTTTTT. Protein: CASSTPGTGAKLFF.

This chain links TRBV7-9 with TRBJ2-3; 8 positions agree with TRBD2. Per the germline V gene, CDR1 is SEHNR and CDR2 is FQNEAQ (reference sequence). The CDR3 has 13 amino acids. Losses at the gene ends were 1 base for V and 15 bases for J; bases not matched to a gene: 9. The CDR3 spells CASSLESGGRSYF. CDR3 sequence (DNA): TGTGCCAGCAGCTTAGAGTCGGGCGGGAGGTCATATTTT.

This clone came up a few times. CDR3 nucleotide sequence: TGCGCCAGCAGCGAGGGGTCAGGAAATGGCTACACCTTC. This translates into CASSEGSGNGYTF. The chain recombines TRBV10-2 with TRBJ1-2; TRBD1 is a possible D gene (5 bases). Germline values: CDR1 WSHSY, CDR2 SAAADI. The germline V and J ends were trimmed by 6 bases and 6 bases, with 14 bases remaining between them. This CDR3 has 13 amino acids.

The sample holds a few counts of this clone. CDR3 sequence: CASSLDRSSTGELFF. The CDR3 coding sequence is TGTGCCAGCAGCTTAGATCGCAGCTCTACCGGGGAGCTGTTTTTT. This chain links TRBV7-2 with TRBJ2-2; no definite D call. The CDR3 spans 15 residues. V shed 1 base and J shed 5 bases, with 11 bases lying between them. CDR1 and CDR2 from the germline V gene are SGHTA and FQGNSA.

The chain combines TRBV18 with TRBJ1-5; D may be TRBD1 (5 bases). Trimming stripped 2 bases from V and 5 bases from J, with 13 bases between. The CDR3 sequence is 15 residues long. Germline CDR1 KGHSH, CDR2 LQKENI. CDR3 coding DNA: TGTGCCAGCTCACCAGGTCCGTCGGGGCATCAGCCCCAGCATTTT. This encodes CASSPGPSGHQPQHF.

This chain connects TRBV7-2 to TRBJ2-3, with TRBD1 as a possible D gene (5 bases). The ends were cut back, 5 bases at V and 2 bases at J, with 20 bases in the middle. Germline V gene sequence: CDR1 SGHTA, CDR2 FQGNSA. The CDR3 has 17 residues. CDR3 in DNA: TGTGCCAGCAGCCAGCCCTTGGGGCGAGGAGACACAGATACGCAGTATTTT. Encoded protein: CASSQPLGRGDTDTQYF.